Only a few counts were recorded for the clone carrying this T cell receptor (beta chain). Its antigen is unidentified. The data were taken from a study of regulatory T cells in long-lasting Graves disease. The study's findings and limits: Newly diagnosed patients shared 850 to 1,000 public clonotypes; persistent patients shared some 2,700. Reduced TCR diversity was observed in persistent Graves' patients versus newly diagnosed patients.

Arm-PCR of CDR3 regions with iRepertoire HTBI primers generated TCR beta libraries. One entry per CDR3 protein, called by TCRdb with MiXCR from the multiplex PCR reads. The data show 450,000 or so distinct CDR3 sequences, about 20% seen once. V was clipped by 5 bases and J by 7 bases, with 14 bases between them. There are 13 residues in the CDR3. Per germline, CDR1 LNHDA and CDR2 SQIVND (reference sequence). The time point was: persistent/refractory GD, antithyroid drugs over 5 years with positive TRAb. With RNA extracted from PBMCs as input, the TCR library was made. American Thyroid Association guidelines were used to diagnose Graves' disease.

This clonotype was sampled from a female donor with Graves disease. V usage is TRBV19 and J usage is TRBJ1-2, with TRBD1 as a possible D gene (5 bases). This specimen was peripheral blood mononuclear cells (PBMCs), taken when the disease was refractory, from a patient treated with antithyroid drugs. DNA of the CDR3: TGTGCCAGTAGTCCTTCGGGGACCGGTGGCTACACCTTC. As protein: CASSPSGTGGYTF.